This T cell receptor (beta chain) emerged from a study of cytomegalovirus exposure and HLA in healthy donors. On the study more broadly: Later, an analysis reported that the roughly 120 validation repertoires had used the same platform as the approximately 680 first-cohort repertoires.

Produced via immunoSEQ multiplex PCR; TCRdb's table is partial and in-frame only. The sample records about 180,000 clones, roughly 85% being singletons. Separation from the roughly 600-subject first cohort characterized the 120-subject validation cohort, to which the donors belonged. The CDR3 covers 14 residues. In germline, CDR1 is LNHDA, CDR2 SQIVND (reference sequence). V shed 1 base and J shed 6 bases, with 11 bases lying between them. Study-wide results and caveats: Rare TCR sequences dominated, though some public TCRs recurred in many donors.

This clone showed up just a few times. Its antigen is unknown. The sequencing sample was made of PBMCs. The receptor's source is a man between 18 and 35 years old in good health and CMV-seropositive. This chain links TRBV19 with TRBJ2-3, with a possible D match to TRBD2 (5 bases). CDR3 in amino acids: CASSIGRGVDTQYF. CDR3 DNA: TGTGCCAGTAGTATAGGCCGGGGTGTGGATACGCAGTATTTT. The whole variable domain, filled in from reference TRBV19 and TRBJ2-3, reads DGGITQSPKYLFRKEGQNVTLSCEQNLNHDAMYWYRQDPGQGLRLIYYSQIVNDFQKGDIAEGYSVSREKKESFPLTVTSAQKNPTAFYLCASSIGRGVDTQYFGPGTRLTVL.